These 19 T cell receptor beta chains came from one sample sequenced in a study of Ad26.COV2.S vaccination and SARS-CoV-2 variants. Only in-frame clones appear in the TCRdb table, and some are missing; sequencing was by immunoSEQ multiplex PCR. The sample has 300,000 to 400,000 clones, 90% to 95% seen once; the top ten hold under 5%. The input for sequencing was peripheral blood, taken after recovery from COVID-19. The receptors here all came from a human donor who had recovered from COVID-19.

V gene TRBV3-1 (or the pseudogene TRBV3-2) combines with J gene TRBJ2-2, with D maybe TRBD1 (6 bases). The CDR3 is 13 amino acids. Trimming left V 3 bases short and J 5 bases short, with 7 bases between. The germline V gene encodes CDR1 LGHDT and CDR2 YNNKEL (reference sequence). CDR3 DNA: TGTGCCAGCAGCCAGACAGGAACCGGGGAGCTGTTTTTT. Amino acid sequence: CASSQTGTGELFF.

This rearrangement joins TRBV19 to TRBJ1-5, with 9 bases matching TRBD1. V was pared by 4 bases and J by 4 bases, with 8 bases of the junction left unmatched. The CDR3 is 16 amino acids. CDR1 is LNHDA and CDR2 is SQIVND in the germline V gene (reference sequence). The CDR3: CASSTRTGDGNQPQHF. The DNA for the CDR3 is TGTGCCAGTAGTACCCGGACAGGGGATGGTAATCAGCCCCAGCATTTT. Filled out from reference TRBV19 and TRBJ1-5, the complete variable domain reads DGGITQSPKYLFRKEGQNVTLSCEQNLNHDAMYWYRQDPGQGLRLIYYSQIVNDFQKGDIAEGYSVSREKKESFPLTVTSAQKNPTAFYLCASSTRTGDGNQPQHFGDGTRLSIL.

V is TRBV29-1 and J is TRBJ1-2, with a tentative D call TRBD1 (6 bases). The CDR3 has 12 amino acids. The V gene's germline CDR1 is SQVTM and CDR2 ANQGSEA. Trimming took 2 bases from V and 4 from J, leaving 8 bases between them. The CDR3 DNA follows: TGCAGCGTTGAAAGGGACACCTATGGCTACACCTTC. Its protein product is CSVERDTYGYTF.

The chain couples TRBV7-2 to TRBJ2-1; TRBD1 matches 7 bases. Germline V gives CDR1 SGHTA, CDR2 FQGNSA. The CDR3 length is 14 residues. V dropped 3 bases and J dropped 2; count of bases not matched to a gene: 1. The CDR3 reads CASSFQGAYNEQFF. In nucleotides, the CDR3 is TGTGCCAGCAGCTTTCAGGGGGCCTACAATGAGCAGTTCTTC.

This chain connects TRBV4-3 to TRBJ2-6; D gene unclear. Trimming shortened V by 1 base and J by 0 bases, and 1 base separated the two germline ends. The germline V gene encodes CDR1 LGHNA and CDR2 YSLEER. This CDR3 spans 14 amino acids. Here the CDR3 DNA reads TGCGCCAGCAGCCAAGCCTCTGGGGCCAACGTCCTGACTTTC. Its protein product is CASSQASGANVLTF.

The table lists this clone with a count of one. The genes are TRBV27 and TRBJ1-5; 9 bases agree with TRBD1. The trim removed 2 bases at V and 3 bases at J, leaving 11 bases unmatched. From germline, CDR1 is MNHEY and CDR2 SMNVEV (reference sequence). The CDR3 has 18 amino acids. CDR3 loop: CASSLVGATGGLNQPQHF. CDR3 bases: TGTGCCAGCAGTTTAGTAGGGGCGACAGGGGGACTCAATCAGCCCCAGCATTTT.

The chain joins TRBV6-6 to TRBJ2-1; weak D call: TRBD1 (6 bases). V dropped 5 bases and J dropped 4 bases, with 21 bases sitting between them. The germline V gene encodes CDR1 MNHNY and CDR2 SVGAGI (reference sequence). The CDR3 covers 17 residues. Here the CDR3 reads CASSQTTPGQNYNEQFF. CDR3 in DNA: TGTGCCAGCAGTCAAACAACCCCCGGACAGAATTACAATGAGCAGTTCTTC.

In this sample, this clone turned up a few times. The chain uses TRBV11-2 and TRBJ1-3, with a weak D call TRBD1 (6 bases). The CDR3 spans 15 residues. Trimming cost V 0 bases and J 2 bases, with 8 bases left between them. Germline V gives CDR1 SGHAT, CDR2 FQNNGV. The CDR3 here is CASSLDRTAGNTIYF. CDR3 sequence (DNA): TGTGCCAGCAGCTTAGACCGGACAGCTGGAAACACCATATATTTT.

The chain carries TRBV6-5 and TRBJ2-3, with D perhaps TRBD1 or TRBD2 (6 bases each). V lost 7 bases, J lost 5 bases, and 19 bases lay in between. This CDR3 is built from 15 residues. CDR1 is MNHEY and CDR2 is SVGAGI in the germline V gene. For the CDR3, the DNA is TGTGCCAGCACTAGGGGTGGAGGGGGGAGAGATACGCAGTATTTT. The encoded protein is CASTRGGGGRDTQYF.

This chain links TRBV5-6 with TRBJ2-7, with no clear D. From germline, CDR1 is SGHDT and CDR2 YYEEEE. Trimming cost V 4 bases and J 2 bases, with 10 bases left between them. CDR3 length: 13 amino acids. The chain's CDR3 is CASSTDGTYEQYF. The CDR3 nucleotides read TGTGCCAGCAGCACGGACGGAACCTACGAGCAGTACTTC. The whole variable domain, remainder taken from reference TRBV5-6 and TRBJ2-7, is DAGVTQSPTHLIKTRGQQVTLRCSPKSGHDTVSWYQQALGQGPQFIFQYYEEEERQRGNFPDRFSGHQFPNYSSELNVNALLLGDSALYLCASSTDGTYEQYFGPGTRLTVT.

The J gene is TRBJ1-5, the V gene TRBV18; no clear D. Germline CDR1 reads KGHSH; CDR2 reads LQKENI. With 5 bases removed from V and 4 bases from J, the gap between germline ends came to 18 bases. The CDR3 is 16 residues long. CDR3 sequence: CASSGVVALRNQPQHF. The DNA for the CDR3 is TGTGCCAGCTCAGGCGTTGTGGCCTTACGAAATCAGCCCCAGCATTTT.

J is TRBJ2-3 and V is TRBV4-3; 9 nucleotides line up with TRBD2. The CDR3 has 16 residues. Losses at the gene ends were 5 bases for V and 1 base for J; bases not matched to a gene: 7. Germline assignment: CDR1 LGHNA and CDR2 YSLEER. The CDR3 here is CASSEGERGGTDTQYF. CDR3 DNA sequence: TGCGCCAGCAGCGAGGGGGAGCGGGGGGGCACAGATACGCAGTATTTT.

J is TRBJ2-5 and V is TRBV4-3, with D perhaps TRBD1 or TRBD2 (5 bases each). Trimming cost V 4 bases and J 2 bases, with 14 bases left between them. CDR1 and CDR2 from the germline V gene are LGHNA and YSLEER. The CDR3 runs 15 residues. The CDR3 bases are TGCGCCAGCAGCCCACGGGGCGGGTTTCAAGAGACCCAGTACTTC. Translated, it gives CASSPRGGFQETQYF.

The rearrangement uses TRBV19 and TRBJ1-1; D is undetermined. V was pared by 5 bases and J by 1 base, with 11 bases between. The CDR3 has 14 amino acids. Germline values: CDR1 LNHDA, CDR2 SQIVND (reference sequence). The CDR3 DNA reads TGTGCCAGTAGTCCTGCAGATGGGAACACTGAAGCTTTCTTT. This encodes CASSPADGNTEAFF.

This sequence joins TRBV27 and TRBJ1-2, with 8 bases fitting TRBD1. J was trimmed by 4 bases and V by 3 bases; bases with no gene match: 7. Germline assignment: CDR1 MNHEY and CDR2 SMNVEV (reference sequence). This CDR3 comprises 15 residues. The CDR3 sequence: CASSFLGTGVYGYTF. The CDR3 DNA sequence: TGTGCCAGCAGTTTCCTTGGGACAGGAGTCTATGGCTACACCTTC.

V and J are TRBV27 and TRBJ1-2; no definite D call. The V end was cut by 4 bases, the J end by 5 bases, with 14 bases between. Germline loops: CDR1 MNHEY, CDR2 SMNVEV (reference sequence). The CDR3 contains 14 residues. The chain's CDR3 is CASSSPTEPYGYTF. CDR3 coding DNA: TGTGCCAGCAGTTCCCCGACCGAGCCTTATGGCTACACCTTC.

This clone was seen just once. This chain joins TRBV29-1 and TRBJ1-5; D might be TRBD1 (5 bases). The V and J ends lost 4 bases and 3 bases respectively, with 13 bases between them. Germline CDR1 reads SQVTM; CDR2 reads ANQGSEA. The CDR3 spans 14 residues. The CDR3 here is CSVGAGVDNQPQHF. The CDR3 nucleotides are TGCAGCGTTGGAGCGGGGGTCGACAATCAGCCCCAGCATTTT.

The chain couples TRBV5-1 to TRBJ1-4; D might be TRBD1 (6 bases). The CDR3 has 15 amino acids. Germline V lookup: CDR1 SGHRS, CDR2 YFSETQ. V shed 0 bases and J shed 5 bases, with 11 bases lying between them. CDR3 sequence: CASSLEGQPNEKLFF. CDR3 DNA sequence: TGCGCCAGCAGCTTGGAGGGACAACCGAATGAAAAACTGTTTTTT. The full variable domain, with the rest looked up from reference TRBV5-1 and TRBJ1-4, is KAGVTQTPRYLIKTRGQQVTLSCSPISGHRSVSWYQQTPGQGLQFLFEYFSETQRNKGNFPGRFSGRQFSNSRSEMNVSTLELGDSALYLCASSLEGQPNEKLFFGSGTQLSVL.

The rearrangement uses TRBV4-3 and TRBJ2-1, with a tentative D call TRBD2 (5 bases). CDR3 length equals 15 residues. V lost 2 bases and J lost 0, with 8 bases in between. Germline V gene data show CDR1 as LGHNA and CDR2 as YSLEER. CDR3 bases: TGCGCCAGCAGCCAAAGACGGGGCTCCTACAATGAGCAGTTCTTC. Translating it yields CASSQRRGSYNEQFF.